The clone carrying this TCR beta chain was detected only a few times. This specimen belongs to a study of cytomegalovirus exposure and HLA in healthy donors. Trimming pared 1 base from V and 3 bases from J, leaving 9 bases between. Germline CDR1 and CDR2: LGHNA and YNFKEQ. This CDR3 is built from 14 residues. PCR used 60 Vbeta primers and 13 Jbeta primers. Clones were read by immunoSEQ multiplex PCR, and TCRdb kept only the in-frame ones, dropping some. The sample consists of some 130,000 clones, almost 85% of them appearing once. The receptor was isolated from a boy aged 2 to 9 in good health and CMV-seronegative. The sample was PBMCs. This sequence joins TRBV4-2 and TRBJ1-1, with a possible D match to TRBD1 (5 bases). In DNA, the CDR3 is TGTGCCAGCAGCCAAGCGGGGGAGTACACTGAAGCTTTCTTT. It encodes CASSQAGEYTEAFF.